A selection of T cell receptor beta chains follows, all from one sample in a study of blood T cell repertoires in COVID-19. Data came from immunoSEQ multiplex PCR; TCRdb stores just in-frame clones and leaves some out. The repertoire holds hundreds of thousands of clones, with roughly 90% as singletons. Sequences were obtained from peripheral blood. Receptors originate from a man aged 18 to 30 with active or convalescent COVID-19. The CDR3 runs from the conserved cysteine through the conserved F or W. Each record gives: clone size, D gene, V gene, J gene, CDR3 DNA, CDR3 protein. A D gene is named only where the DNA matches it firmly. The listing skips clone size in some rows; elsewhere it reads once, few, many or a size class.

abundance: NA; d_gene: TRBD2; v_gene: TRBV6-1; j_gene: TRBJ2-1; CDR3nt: TGTGCCAGCAGTGAACTAGCGGGAGTTACCGATGAGCAGTTCTTC; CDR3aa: CASSELAGVTDEQFF
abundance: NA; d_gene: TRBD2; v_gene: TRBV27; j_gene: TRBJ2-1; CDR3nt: TGTGCCAGCAGTTTACGGACTAGCGAGTACAATGAGCAGTTCTTC; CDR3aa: CASSLRTSEYNEQFF
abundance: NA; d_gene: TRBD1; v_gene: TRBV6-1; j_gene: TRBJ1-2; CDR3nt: TGTGCCAGCAGTGTAGGGACAGGAGAACTTAACTATGGCTACACCTTC; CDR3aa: CASSVGTGELNYGYTF
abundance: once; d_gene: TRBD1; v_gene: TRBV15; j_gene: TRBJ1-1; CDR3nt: TGTGCCACTCAAAAGCCCGACAGGGGGAATACTGAAGCTTTCTTT; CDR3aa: CATQKPDRGNTEAFF
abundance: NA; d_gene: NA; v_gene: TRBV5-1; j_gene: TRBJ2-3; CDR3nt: TGCGCCAGCAGCTTTGGGACTCCCCCAGATACGCAGTATTTT; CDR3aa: CASSFGTPPDTQYF
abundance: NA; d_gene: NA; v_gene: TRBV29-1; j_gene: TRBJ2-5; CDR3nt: TGCAGCGTTGTGGCTTTCCAAGAGACCCAGTACTTC; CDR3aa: CSVVAFQETQYF
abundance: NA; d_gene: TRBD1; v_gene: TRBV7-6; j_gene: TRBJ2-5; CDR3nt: TGTGCCAGCAGCTTAGGGACAGGGCCGTTAGAGACCCAGTACTTC; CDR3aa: CASSLGTGPLETQYF
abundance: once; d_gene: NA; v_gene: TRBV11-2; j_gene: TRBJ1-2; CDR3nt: TGTGCCAGCAGCTTCTCAGGAAACTATGGCTACACCTTC; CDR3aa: CASSFSGNYGYTF
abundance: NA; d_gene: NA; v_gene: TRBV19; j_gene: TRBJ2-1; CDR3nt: TGTGCCAGTAGTATGGTTAGCGTCGATGAGCAGTTCTTC; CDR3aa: CASSMVSVDEQFF
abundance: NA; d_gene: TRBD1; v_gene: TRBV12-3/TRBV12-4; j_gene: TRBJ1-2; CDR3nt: TGTGCCAGCAGTTACCGGACAGGGGGAGGCTACACCTTC; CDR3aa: CASSYRTGGGYTF
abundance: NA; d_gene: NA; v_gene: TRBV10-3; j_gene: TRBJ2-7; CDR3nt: TGTGCCACCTGGGACATTGCCTACGAGCAGTACTTC; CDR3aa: CATWDIAYEQYF
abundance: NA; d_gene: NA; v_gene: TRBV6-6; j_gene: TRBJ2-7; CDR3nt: TGTGCCAACCCAACCGGGACAAGGCAACTCTACGAGCAGTACTTC; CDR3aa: CANPTGTRQLYEQYF
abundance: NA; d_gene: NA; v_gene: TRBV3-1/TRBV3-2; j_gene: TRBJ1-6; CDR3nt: TGTGCCAGCAGCCAAGCAGGGGCGGTTAGTAATTCACCCCTCCACTTT; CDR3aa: CASSQAGAVSNSPLHF
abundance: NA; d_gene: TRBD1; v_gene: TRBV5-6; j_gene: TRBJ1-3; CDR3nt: TGTGCCAGCAGCCACGGACAGGGTTACTCTGGAAACACCATATATTTT; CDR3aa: CASSHGQGYSGNTIYF
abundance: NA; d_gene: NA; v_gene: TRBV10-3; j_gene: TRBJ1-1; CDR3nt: TGTGCCATCAGTAAGGACACGAACACTGAAGCTTTCTTT; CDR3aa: CAISKDTNTEAFF
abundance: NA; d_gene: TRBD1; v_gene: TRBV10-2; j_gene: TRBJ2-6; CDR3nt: TGCGCCAGCACCACAGGGGATTTAGCTGGGGCCAACGTCCTGACTTTC; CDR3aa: CASTTGDLAGANVLTF
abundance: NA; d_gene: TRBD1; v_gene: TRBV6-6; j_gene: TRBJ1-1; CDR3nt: TGTGCCAGCAGTAGGCTGGACAGGGGGGACACTGAAGCTTTCTTT; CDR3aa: CASSRLDRGDTEAFF
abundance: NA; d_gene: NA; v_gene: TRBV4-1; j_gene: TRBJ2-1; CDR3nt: TGCGCCAGCAGCCACAGGGGATATGAGCAGTTCTTC; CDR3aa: CASSHRGYEQFF
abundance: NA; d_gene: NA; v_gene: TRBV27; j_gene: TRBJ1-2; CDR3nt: TGTGCCAGCAGTTCACGACAGGTCATGGGGACCTATGGCTACACCTTC; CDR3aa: CASSSRQVMGTYGYTF
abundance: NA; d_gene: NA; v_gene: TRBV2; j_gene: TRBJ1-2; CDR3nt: TGTGCCAGCAGAGAAGACGGGTTTGGAGGAGCTGGCTACACCTTC; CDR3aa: CASREDGFGGAGYTF
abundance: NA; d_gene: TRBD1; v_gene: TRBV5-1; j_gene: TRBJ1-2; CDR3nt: TGCGCCAGCAGCAAGGGGGCGTTCGATGGCTACACCTTC; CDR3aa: CASSKGAFDGYTF
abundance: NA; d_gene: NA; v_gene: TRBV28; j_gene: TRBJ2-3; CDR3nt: TGTGCCAGCAGGTATTCTAGCACAGATACGCAGTATTTT; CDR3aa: CASRYSSTDTQYF
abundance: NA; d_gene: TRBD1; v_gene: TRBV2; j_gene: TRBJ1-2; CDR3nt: TGTGCCAGCAGTGAAAGGGGACAGGGGACCCTCTATGGCTACACCTTC; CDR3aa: CASSERGQGTLYGYTF
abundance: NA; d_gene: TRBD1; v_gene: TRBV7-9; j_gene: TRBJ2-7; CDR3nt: TGTGCCAGCAGCCCTGCCGGACAGGGGGCCTTATACGAGCAGTACTTC; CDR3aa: CASSPAGQGALYEQYF
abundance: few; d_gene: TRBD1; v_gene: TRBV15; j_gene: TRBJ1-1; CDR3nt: TGTGCCACCAGCAAGGGACAGAAAAAGAACACTGAAGCTTTCTTT; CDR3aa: CATSKGQKKNTEAFF
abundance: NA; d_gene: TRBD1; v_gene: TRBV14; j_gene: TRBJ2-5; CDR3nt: TGTGCCAGCAGCCAAGATTGGGGACAGCTTAACCAGTACTTC; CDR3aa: CASSQDWGQLNQYF
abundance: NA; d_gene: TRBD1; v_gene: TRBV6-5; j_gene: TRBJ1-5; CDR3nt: TGTGCCAGCAGTCCTACAGGGGCCGGTCAGCCCCAGCATTTT; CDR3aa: CASSPTGAGQPQHF
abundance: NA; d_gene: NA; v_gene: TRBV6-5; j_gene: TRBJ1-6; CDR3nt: TGTGCCAGCAGTTACTCACAGGGCCATAATTCACCCCTCCACTTT; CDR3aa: CASSYSQGHNSPLHF
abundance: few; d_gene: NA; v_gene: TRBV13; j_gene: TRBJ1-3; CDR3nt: TGTGCCAGCAGCGTCTCCATGGCACAGGTATATTTT; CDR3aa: CASSVSMAQVYF
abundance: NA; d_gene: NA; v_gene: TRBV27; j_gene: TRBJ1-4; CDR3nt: TGTGCCAGCAGTTTAGGGCCAAGTTTGACAGCAACTAATGAAAAACTGTTTTTT; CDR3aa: CASSLGPSLTATNEKLFF
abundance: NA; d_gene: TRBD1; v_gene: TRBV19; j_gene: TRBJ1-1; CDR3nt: TGTGCCAGTAGTAGGGACAGGGTTAACGCTGAAGCTTTCTTT; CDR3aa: CASSRDRVNAEAFF
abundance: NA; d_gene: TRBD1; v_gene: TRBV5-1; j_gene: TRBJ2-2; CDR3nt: TGCGCCAGCAGCTTGGAGGACAGGCGATACACCGGGGAGCTGTTTTTT; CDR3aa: CASSLEDRRYTGELFF
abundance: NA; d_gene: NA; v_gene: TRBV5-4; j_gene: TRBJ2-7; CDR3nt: TGTGCCAGCAGCTTTGACGGCGGTTACGAGCAGTACTTC; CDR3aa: CASSFDGGYEQYF
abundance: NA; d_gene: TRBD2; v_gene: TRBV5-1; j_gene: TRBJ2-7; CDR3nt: TGCGCCAGCAGCACCGGACTAGCGGGGGGCGACACCTACGAGCAGTACTTC; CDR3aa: CASSTGLAGGDTYEQYF
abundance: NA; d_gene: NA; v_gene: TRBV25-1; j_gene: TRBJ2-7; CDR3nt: TGTGCCAGCAGTGAATTATACAGCAGGAGGTACGAGCAGTACTTC; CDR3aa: CASSELYSRRYEQYF
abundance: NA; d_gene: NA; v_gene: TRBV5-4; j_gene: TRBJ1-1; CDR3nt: TGTGCCAGCAGCTTGGGGCGGGCTCCGAACACTGAAGCTTTCTTT; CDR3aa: CASSLGRAPNTEAFF
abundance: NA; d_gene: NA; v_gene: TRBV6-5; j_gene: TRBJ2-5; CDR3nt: TGTGCCACTGGACTGCAAGAGACCCAGTACTTC; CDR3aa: CATGLQETQYF
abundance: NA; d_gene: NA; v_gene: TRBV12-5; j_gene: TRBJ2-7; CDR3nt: TGTGCTAGTGGTTTGGTACTATCTGGCGTGGGGCGCAAACCCCCTTACGAGCAGTACTTC; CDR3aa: CASGLVLSGVGRKPPYEQYF
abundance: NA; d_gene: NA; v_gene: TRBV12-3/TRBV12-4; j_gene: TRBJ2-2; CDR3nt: TGTGCCAGCAGTTTCCGGGGTCCCGGGGAGCTGTTTTTT; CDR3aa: CASSFRGPGELFF
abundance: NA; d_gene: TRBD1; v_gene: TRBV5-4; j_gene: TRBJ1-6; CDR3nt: TGTGCCAGCAGCTTGGCCGGGGGGACAGGGCGGTCACCCCTCCACTTT; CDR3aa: CASSLAGGTGRSPLHF
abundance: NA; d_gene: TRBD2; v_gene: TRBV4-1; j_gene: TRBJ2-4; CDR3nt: TGCGCCAGCAGCCAAGTGCCTCCCGGGACTAGCGGGGCTTATCTAGCCAAAAACATTCAGTACTTC; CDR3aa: CASSQVPPGTSGAYLAKNIQYF
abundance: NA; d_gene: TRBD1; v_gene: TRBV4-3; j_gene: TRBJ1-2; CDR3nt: TGCGCCAGCAGCCCAAGGGACAGGGTGGATGAGGGCTACACCTTC; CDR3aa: CASSPRDRVDEGYTF
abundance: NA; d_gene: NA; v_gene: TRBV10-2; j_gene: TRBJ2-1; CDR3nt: TGCGCCAGCAGTGAGTCCCCACTAGGGAATGAGCAGTTCTTC; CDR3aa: CASSESPLGNEQFF